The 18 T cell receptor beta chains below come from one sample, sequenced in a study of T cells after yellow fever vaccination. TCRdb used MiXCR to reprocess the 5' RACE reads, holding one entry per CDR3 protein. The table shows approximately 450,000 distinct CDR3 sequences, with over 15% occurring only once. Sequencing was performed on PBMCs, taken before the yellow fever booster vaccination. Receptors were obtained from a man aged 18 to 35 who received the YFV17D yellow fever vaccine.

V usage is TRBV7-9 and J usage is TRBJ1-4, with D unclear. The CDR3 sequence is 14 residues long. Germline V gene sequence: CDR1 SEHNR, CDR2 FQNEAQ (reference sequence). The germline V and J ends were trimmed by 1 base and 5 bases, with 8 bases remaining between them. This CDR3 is CASSLGTENEKLFF. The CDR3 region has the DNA TGTGCCAGCAGCTTAGGAACGGAGAATGAAAAACTGTTTTTT. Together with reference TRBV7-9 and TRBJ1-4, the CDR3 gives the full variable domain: DTGVSQNPRHKITKRGQNVTFRCDPISEHNRLYWYRQTLGQGPEFLTYFQNEAQLEKSRLLSDRFSAERPKGSFSTLEIQRTEQGDSAMYLCASSLGTENEKLFFGSGTQLSVL.

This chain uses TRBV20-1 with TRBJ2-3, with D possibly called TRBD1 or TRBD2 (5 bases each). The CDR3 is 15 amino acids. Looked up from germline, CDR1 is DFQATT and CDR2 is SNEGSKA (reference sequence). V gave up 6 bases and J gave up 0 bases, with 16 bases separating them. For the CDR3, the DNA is TGCAGTGCCCGGGGCCCGCGGGTGAGCACAGATACGCAGTATTTT. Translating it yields CSARGPRVSTDTQYF.

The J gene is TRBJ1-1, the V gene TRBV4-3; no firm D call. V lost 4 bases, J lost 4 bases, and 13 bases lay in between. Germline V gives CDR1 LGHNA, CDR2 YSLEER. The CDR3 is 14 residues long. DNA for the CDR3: TGCGCCAGCAGCCCGGCTGGGCGGGCCACTGAAGCTTTCTTT. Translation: CASSPAGRATEAFF.

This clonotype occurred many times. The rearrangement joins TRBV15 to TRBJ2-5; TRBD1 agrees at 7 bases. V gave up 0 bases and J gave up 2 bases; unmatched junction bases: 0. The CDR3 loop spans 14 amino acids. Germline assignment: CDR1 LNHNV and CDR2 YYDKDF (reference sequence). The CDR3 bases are TGTGCCACCAGCAGAGACAGGGGGCAAGAGACCCAGTACTTC. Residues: CATSRDRGQETQYF.

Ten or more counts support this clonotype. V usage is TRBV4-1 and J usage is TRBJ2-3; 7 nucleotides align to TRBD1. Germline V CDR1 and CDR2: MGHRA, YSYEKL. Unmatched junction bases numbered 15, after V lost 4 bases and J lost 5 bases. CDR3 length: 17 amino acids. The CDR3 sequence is CASSRPGQRLRRDTQYF. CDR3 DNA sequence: TGCGCCAGCAGCCGACCGGGACAGAGACTTCGTAGAGATACGCAGTATTTT.

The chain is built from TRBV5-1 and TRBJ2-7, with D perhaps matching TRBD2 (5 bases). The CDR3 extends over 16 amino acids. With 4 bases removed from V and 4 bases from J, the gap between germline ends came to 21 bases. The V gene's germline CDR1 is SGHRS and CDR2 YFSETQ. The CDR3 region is CASSPRRASTFYEQYF. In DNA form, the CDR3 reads TGCGCCAGCAGCCCCCGAAGAGCTAGCACGTTTTACGAGCAGTACTTC.

In nucleotides, the CDR3 is TGTGCCAGCAGGCCCACAGGGAATTCACCCCTCCACTTT. It yields the protein CASRPTGNSPLHF. V is TRBV7-2 and J is TRBJ1-6, with D possibly TRBD1 on 6 matching bases. Germline loops: CDR1 SGHTA, CDR2 FQGNSA. With 6 bases removed from V and 7 bases from J, the gap between germline ends came to 10 bases. The length of the CDR3 is 13 residues.

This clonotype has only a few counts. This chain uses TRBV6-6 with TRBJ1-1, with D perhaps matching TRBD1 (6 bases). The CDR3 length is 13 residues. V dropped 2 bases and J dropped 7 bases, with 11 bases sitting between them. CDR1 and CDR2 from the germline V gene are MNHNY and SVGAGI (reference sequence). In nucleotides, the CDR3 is TGTGCCAGCAGTTACGGGACAATGAGTGAAGCTTTCTTT. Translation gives CASSYGTMSEAFF.

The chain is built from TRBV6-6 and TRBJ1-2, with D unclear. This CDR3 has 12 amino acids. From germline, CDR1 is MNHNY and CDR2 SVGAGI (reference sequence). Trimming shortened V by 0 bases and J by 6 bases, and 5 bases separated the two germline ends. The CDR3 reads CASSYSFDGYTF. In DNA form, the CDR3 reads TGTGCCAGCAGTTACTCGTTTGATGGCTACACCTTC.

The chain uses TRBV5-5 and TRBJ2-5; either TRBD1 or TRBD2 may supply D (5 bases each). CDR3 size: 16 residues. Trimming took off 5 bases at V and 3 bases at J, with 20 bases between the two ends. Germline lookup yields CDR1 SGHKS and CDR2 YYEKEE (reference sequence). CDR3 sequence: CASSLDSRGTEETQYF. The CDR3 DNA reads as TGTGCCAGCAGTCTGGACTCGAGGGGAACGGAAGAGACCCAGTACTTC.

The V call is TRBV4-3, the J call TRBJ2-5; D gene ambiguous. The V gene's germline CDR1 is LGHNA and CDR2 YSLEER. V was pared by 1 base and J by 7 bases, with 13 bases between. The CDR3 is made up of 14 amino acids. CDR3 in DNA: TGCGCCAGCAGCCAAGGGCAGGCCCTGGGGACCCAGTACTTC. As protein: CASSQGQALGTQYF.

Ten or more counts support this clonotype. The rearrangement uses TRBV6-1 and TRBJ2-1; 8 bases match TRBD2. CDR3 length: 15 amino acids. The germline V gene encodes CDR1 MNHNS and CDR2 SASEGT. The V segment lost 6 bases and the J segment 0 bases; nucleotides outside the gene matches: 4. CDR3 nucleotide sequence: TGTGCCAGCAGAATAGCGGGGAGCTCCTACAATGAGCAGTTCTTC. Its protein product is CASRIAGSSYNEQFF.

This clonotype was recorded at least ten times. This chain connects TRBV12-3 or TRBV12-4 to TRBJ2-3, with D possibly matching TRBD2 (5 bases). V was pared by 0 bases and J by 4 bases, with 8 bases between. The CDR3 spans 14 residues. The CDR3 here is CASSLALASDTQYF. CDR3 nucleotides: TGTGCCAGCAGTTTAGCCCTAGCATCAGATACGCAGTATTTT.

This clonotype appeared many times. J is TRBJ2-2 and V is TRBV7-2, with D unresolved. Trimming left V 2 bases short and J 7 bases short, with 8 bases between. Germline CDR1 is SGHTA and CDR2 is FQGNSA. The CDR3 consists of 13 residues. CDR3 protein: CASSLRQIGELFF. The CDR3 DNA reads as TGTGCCAGCAGCTTAAGGCAGATCGGGGAGCTGTTTTTT.

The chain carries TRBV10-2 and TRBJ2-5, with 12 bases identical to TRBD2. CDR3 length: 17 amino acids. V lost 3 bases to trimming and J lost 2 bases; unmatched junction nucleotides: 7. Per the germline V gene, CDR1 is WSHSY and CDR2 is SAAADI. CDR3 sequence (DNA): TGCGCCAGCAGTGACTTTCGACTAGCGGGGGAACAAGAGACCCAGTACTTC. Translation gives CASSDFRLAGEQETQYF.

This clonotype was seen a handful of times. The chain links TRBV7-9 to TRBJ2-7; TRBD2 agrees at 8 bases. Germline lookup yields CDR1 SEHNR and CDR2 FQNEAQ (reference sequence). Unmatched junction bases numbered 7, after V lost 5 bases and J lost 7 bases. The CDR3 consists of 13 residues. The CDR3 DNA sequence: TGTGCCAGCAGCGCCCCAGCGGGGGTGGAGCAGTACTTC. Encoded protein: CASSAPAGVEQYF.

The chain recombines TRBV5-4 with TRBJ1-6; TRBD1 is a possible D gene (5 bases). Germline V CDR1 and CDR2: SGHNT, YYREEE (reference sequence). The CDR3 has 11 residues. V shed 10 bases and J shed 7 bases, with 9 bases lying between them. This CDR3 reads CAWDGNSPLHF. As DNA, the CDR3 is TGTGCCTGGGACGGGAATTCACCCCTCCACTTT.

The CDR3 nucleotides read TGTGCCAGCAGCTACTCGACAGGGACGTATCAGCCCCAGCATTTT. As protein: CASSYSTGTYQPQHF. The chain joins TRBV5-6 to TRBJ1-5; 7 bases are shared with TRBD1. The germline V gene has CDR1 SGHDT and CDR2 YYEEEE. This CDR3 is built from 15 residues. The V and J ends lost 3 bases and 5 bases, in that order; junction bases with no gene match: 8.